These T cell receptor beta chains were read from a single sample in a study. MiXCR, applied by TCRdb to the 5' RACE reads, yields one record per CDR3 protein. The repertoire includes more than 55,000 distinct CDR3 sequences, less than 30% of them detected once, and roughly 2.2% sits in the top ten. The specimen was tumor-infiltrating Tregs sorted from the breast tumor. These receptors all come from a female donor with breast cancer. The CDR3 runs from the conserved cysteine through the conserved F or W. Each record gives: D gene, J gene, V gene, CDR3 protein. The D gene is left open where the match is weak.

NA	TRBJ2-1	TRBV9	CASSPRGTSNNEQFF
NA	TRBJ2-5	TRBV7-6	CASSLRINQETQYF
NA	TRBJ2-3	TRBV29-1	CSVEGQGGDTQYF
NA	TRBJ1-1	TRBV11-2	CASSYNRDTEAFF
TRBD2	TRBJ2-1	TRBV7-2	CASSRIIAGVRNEQFF
NA	TRBJ2-3	TRBV5-1	CASSLAGGLTDTQYF
TRBD1	TRBJ1-1	TRBV5-1	CTSSFQGEGTEAFF
NA	TRBJ1-5	TRBV5-1	CASSLATAKLYSNQPQHF
TRBD2	TRBJ2-1	TRBV7-6	CASSLVRGGTNEQFF
TRBD1	TRBJ1-2	TRBV5-1	CASSPGQDYGYTF
NA	TRBJ1-2	TRBV6-2/TRBV6-3	CASSQEVAGYGYTF
NA	TRBJ2-1	TRBV6-4	CASSVQGGASYNEQFF
TRBD1	TRBJ2-4	TRBV6-1	CASSESGTADKNIQYF
NA	TRBJ2-1	TRBV12-3/TRBV12-4	CASSPHTGNEQFF
TRBD1	TRBJ1-2	TRBV6-6	CATARTGDGYTF
NA	TRBJ2-2	TRBV12-3/TRBV12-4	CASSLVGYTGELFF
NA	TRBJ2-5	TRBV18	CASPSPKGRETQYF
TRBD2	TRBJ2-1	TRBV7-2	CASSPPGLAGLYEQFF
TRBD1	TRBJ2-1	TRBV20-1	CSATTGFAYNEQFF
NA	TRBJ2-2	TRBV6-5	CASSYRDKHTGELFF
NA	TRBJ1-1	TRBV5-1	CASSKDSVYNTEAFF
NA	TRBJ2-7	TRBV5-6	CASSRVRSSYEQYF
NA	TRBJ2-5	TRBV12-3/TRBV12-4	CAGSLGQGLETQYF
TRBD1	TRBJ1-5	TRBV6-6	CASSDRQGLQPQHF
NA	TRBJ1-2	TRBV4-1	CASSQEPFDGAYGYTF
NA	TRBJ2-5	TRBV4-1	CASSQGMRSETQYF
TRBD1	TRBJ2-3	TRBV12-3/TRBV12-4	CASKGTGLGTDTQYF
NA	TRBJ1-1	TRBV12-3/TRBV12-4	CASIRSGPMPIVDTEAFF
NA	TRBJ2-1	TRBV7-2	CASSYRTGSSYNEQSF
NA	TRBJ2-7	TRBV7-2	CASSLAQGAVHEQYF
TRBD1	TRBJ2-3	TRBV4-3	CASSQDATGRTDTQYF
NA	TRBJ1-2	TRBV6-5	CASSYSANYGYTF
NA	TRBJ2-1	TRBV7-2	CASSLYRDEQFF
TRBD2	TRBJ2-7	TRBV20-1	CSAPPIWTSGGDFSSYEQYF
TRBD1	TRBJ2-7	TRBV25-1	CASSVSPLGQGARYEQYF
NA	TRBJ1-2	TRBV7-2	CASSLIATSSGGYTF
NA	TRBJ2-5	TRBV7-2	CASSLGQSAETQYF
NA	TRBJ1-4	TRBV5-1	CASSLSNSPNEKLFF
TRBD1	TRBJ1-1	TRBV20-1	CSASGGGGTEAFF
NA	TRBJ2-7	TRBV12-3/TRBV12-4	CASSSGTYEQYF
NA	TRBJ2-7	TRBV30	CAWRPWGRRSYEQYF
NA	TRBJ1-1	TRBV11-1	CASSLAGHWNTEAFF
TRBD1	TRBJ2-7	TRBV25-1	CASTPGGSSYEQYF